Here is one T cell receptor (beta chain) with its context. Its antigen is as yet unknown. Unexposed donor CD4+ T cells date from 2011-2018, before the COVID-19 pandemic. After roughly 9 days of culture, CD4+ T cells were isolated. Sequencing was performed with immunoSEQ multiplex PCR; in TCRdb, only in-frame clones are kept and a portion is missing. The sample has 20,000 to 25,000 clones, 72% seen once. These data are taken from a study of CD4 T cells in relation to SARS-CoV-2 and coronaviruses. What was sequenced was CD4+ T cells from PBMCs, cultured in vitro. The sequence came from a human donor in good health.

This CDR3 is CASSQTSGRNTGELFF. DNA for the CDR3: TGTGCCAGCAGCCAGACTAGCGGGAGGAACACCGGGGAGCTGTTTTTT. This chain uses TRBV3-1 (or the pseudogene TRBV3-2) with TRBJ2-2; TRBD2 aligns across 12 bases. The CDR3 is 16 residues long. The ends lost 3 bases at V and 1 base at J; junction bases unmatched: 0. Looked up from germline, CDR1 is LGHDT and CDR2 is YNNKEL (reference sequence).